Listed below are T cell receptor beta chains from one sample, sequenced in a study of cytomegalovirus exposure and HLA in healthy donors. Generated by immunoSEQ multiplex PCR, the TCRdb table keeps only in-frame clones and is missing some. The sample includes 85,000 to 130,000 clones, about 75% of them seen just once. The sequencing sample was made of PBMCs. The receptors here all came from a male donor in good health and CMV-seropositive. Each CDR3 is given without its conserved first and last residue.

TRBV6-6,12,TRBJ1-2,ASTSTPAVGSYT
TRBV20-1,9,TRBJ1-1,SANEVGWAF
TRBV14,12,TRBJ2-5,ASSPRTGSWEQY
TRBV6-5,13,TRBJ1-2,AAFPREIGRYGYT
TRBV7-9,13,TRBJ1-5,ASSPGLGGNQPQH
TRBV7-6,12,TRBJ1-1,ASSNRVDGTEAF
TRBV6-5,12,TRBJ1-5,ASSVGQTNQPQH
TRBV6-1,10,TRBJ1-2,ASSTGRAGYT
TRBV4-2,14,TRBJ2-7,ASSLPGTSGGSEQY
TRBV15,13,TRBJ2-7,ATSRDRAGNDEQY
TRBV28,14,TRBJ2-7,ASSSSLRGGIYEQY
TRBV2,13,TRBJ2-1,ASSESRGMFHEQF
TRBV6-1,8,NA,ASSDYEQY
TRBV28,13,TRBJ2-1,ASSLWTGGMNEQF
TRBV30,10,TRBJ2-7,AWSPGVREQY
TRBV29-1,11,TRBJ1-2,SVGGQGNYGYP
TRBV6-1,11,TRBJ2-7,ASRDNQGDEQY
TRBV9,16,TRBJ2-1,ASSVALAGLSSYNEQF
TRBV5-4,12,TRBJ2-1,ASSPLQGYNEQF
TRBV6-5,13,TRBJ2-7,ASSYGDSTKYEQY
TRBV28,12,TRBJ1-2,ASSPPGLGYGYT